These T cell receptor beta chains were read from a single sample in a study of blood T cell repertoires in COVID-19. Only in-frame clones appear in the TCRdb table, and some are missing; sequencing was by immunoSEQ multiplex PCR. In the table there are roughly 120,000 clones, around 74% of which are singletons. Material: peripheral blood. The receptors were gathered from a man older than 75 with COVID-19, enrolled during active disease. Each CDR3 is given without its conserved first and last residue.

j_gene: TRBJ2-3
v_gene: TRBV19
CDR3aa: ASSTIATDTQY

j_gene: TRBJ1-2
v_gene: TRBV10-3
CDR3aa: AISARGQTDGYT

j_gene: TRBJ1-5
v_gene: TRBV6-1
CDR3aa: ASSEASGNQPQH

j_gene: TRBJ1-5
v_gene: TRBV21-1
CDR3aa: ASSKGTGRGQPQH

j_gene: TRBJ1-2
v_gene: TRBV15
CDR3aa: ATSRGGGLANYGYT

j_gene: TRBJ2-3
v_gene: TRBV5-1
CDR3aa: ASSSGQGADTQY

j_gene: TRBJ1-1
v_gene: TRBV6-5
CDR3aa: ASSYGQGTEAF

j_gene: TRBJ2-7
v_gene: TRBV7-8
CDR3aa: ASSLGLGLAGVRNEQY

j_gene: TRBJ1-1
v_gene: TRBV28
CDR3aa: ASSFPTANTEAF

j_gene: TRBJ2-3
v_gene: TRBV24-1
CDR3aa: ATSDQLAGVTDTQY

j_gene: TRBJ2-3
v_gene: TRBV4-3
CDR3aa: ASSQDRPQSTTGADTDTQY

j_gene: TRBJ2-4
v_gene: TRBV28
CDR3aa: ASSFASGREDNIQY

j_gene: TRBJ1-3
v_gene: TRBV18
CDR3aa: ASSPFETGTTSGNTIY

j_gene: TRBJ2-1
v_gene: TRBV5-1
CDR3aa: ASSPGSQSYNEQF

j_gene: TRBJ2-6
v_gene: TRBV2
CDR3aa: ASSPRFRVLVMDPGANVLT

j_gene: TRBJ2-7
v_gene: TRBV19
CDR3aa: ASSLGLSSSYEQY

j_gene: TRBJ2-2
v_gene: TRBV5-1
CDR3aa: ASSLLAGGNTGELF

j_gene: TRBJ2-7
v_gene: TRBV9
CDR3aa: ASSVGAGPYEQY